These 29 T cell receptor beta chains were all obtained from the same sample, sequenced in a study of cytomegalovirus exposure and HLA in healthy donors. Repertoires were generated with immunoSEQ multiplex PCR, while TCRdb's copy carries only in-frame clones and drops some. Altogether a few hundred thousand clones are present, 75% to 90% being singletons, with the ten largest covering over 0.75%. Sequences were obtained from PBMCs. These receptors came from a woman between 18 and 29 years old in good health and CMV-seronegative.

The chain carries TRBV11-2 and TRBJ2-7; D is ambiguous. Deletions cut 0 bases from V and 1 base from J, with 7 bases between. The CDR3 has 14 residues. Germline V lookup: CDR1 SGHAT, CDR2 FQNNGV. This CDR3 is CASSLDPSSYEQYF. In DNA, the CDR3 is TGTGCCAGCAGCTTAGACCCGTCTTCCTACGAGCAGTACTTC.

This chain connects TRBV6-6 to TRBJ2-7; 9 bases line up with TRBD1. Germline trimming cut 10 bases from V and 4 bases from J; bases unmatched to any gene: 8. Germline V CDR1 and CDR2: MNHNY, SVGAGI (reference sequence). The CDR3 extends over 13 amino acids. This CDR3 reads CAIKPTGGYEQYF. CDR3 nucleotides: TGTGCCATCAAACCGACAGGGGGATACGAGCAGTACTTC.

The chain uses TRBV11-2 and TRBJ2-6; D possibly corresponds to TRBD1 (6 bases). Germline values: CDR1 SGHAT, CDR2 FQNNGV. The CDR3 has 16 amino acids. Trimming took 5 bases from V and 1 from J, leaving 12 bases between them. The CDR3 DNA follows: TGTGCCAGCAGCACCCGCACAGGGTCTGGGGCCAACGTCCTGACTTTC. Amino acids: CASSTRTGSGANVLTF.

V usage is TRBV28 and J usage is TRBJ1-3; perhaps TRBD1 as D (5 bases). The CDR3 totals 16 residues. The ends were cut back, 2 bases at V and 0 bases at J, with 11 bases in the middle. Per germline, CDR1 MDHEN and CDR2 SYDVKM. The CDR3, as DNA: TGTGCCAGCAGTTTAGGGGGAGGGCCCTCTGGAAACACCATATATTTT. As protein: CASSLGGGPSGNTIYF.

The rearrangement links TRBV6-1 to TRBJ1-5, with D possibly TRBD1 on 5 matching bases. Germline V CDR1 and CDR2: MNHNS, SASEGT. V gave up 4 bases and J gave up 0 bases, with 22 bases separating them. The length of the CDR3 is 19 residues. This chain's CDR3 is CASSVRTPLGDYSNQPQHF. CDR3 DNA: TGTGCCAGCAGTGTCCGAACCCCCTTGGGGGACTATAGCAATCAGCCCCAGCATTTT.

The chain employs TRBV11-2 and TRBJ1-3; tentative D call: TRBD1 (5 bases). Between the trimmed V and J ends, which lost 5 bases and 5 bases, there was a span of 13 bases. The CDR3 has 14 amino acids. Germline V gene lookup returns CDR1 SGHAT and CDR2 FQNNGV. CDR3 amino acids: CASSRGIGRNTIYF. As DNA, the CDR3 is TGTGCCAGCAGCAGGGGAATCGGTAGAAACACCATATATTTT.

This chain links TRBV7-8 with TRBJ2-1; 12 bases match TRBD1. Germline CDR1 SGHVS, CDR2 FQNEAQ. This CDR3 has 15 amino acids. Trimming removed 4 bases from V and 8 bases from J; junction bases left unmatched: 6. The CDR3 sequence: CASSWPGQGAYEQFF. The CDR3, as DNA: TGTGCCAGCAGCTGGCCGGGACAGGGGGCCTATGAGCAGTTCTTC.

This clone appeared once. This chain connects TRBV6-1 to TRBJ2-7, with TRBD2 as a possible D gene (6 bases). Trimming left V 10 bases short and J 3 bases short, with 7 bases between. The germline CDR1 and CDR2 sequences are MNHNS and SASEGT. This CDR3 spans 10 amino acids. This CDR3 reads CATGSYEQYF. The CDR3 bases are TGTGCCACCGGGAGCTACGAGCAGTACTTC.

The chain recombines TRBV5-1 with TRBJ2-7; the match to TRBD2 covers 11 bases. Germline V CDR1 and CDR2: SGHRS, YFSETQ. The CDR3 sequence is 15 residues long. The V and J ends lost 0 bases and 3 bases, in that order; junction bases with no gene match: 2. CDR3 region: CASSLASGGFYEQYF. The CDR3 region has the DNA TGCGCCAGCAGCTTGGCTAGCGGGGGGTTCTACGAGCAGTACTTC.

This clone was counted a single time. The gene calls are TRBV7-9 and TRBJ2-3; D gene uncertain. CDR1 SEHNR and CDR2 FQNEAQ come from the germline V gene (reference sequence). This CDR3 spans 14 amino acids. V was trimmed by 5 bases and J by 4 bases, leaving 13 bases between them. CDR3 sequence: CASSKSQDPDTQYF. CDR3 sequence (DNA): TGTGCCAGCAGCAAGTCCCAGGATCCAGATACGCAGTATTTT.

This chain uses TRBV29-1 with TRBJ2-7; 7 bases map to TRBD1. CDR1 is SQVTM and CDR2 is ANQGSEA in the germline V gene. V lost 7 bases and J lost 3; bases outside the gene matches: 6. The CDR3 runs to 12 residues. The CDR3 bases are TGCAGCGGACAGGGTAGTAACTACGAGCAGTACTTC. Protein product: CSGQGSNYEQYF.

The rearrangement joins TRBV11-2 to TRBJ1-1; 7 nucleotides align to TRBD1. Germline CDR1 reads SGHAT; CDR2 reads FQNNGV. This CDR3 is 13 amino acids long. V lost 3 bases, J lost 5 bases, and 3 bases stayed unmatched. CDR3 DNA: TGTGCCAGCAGCTTGAACAGGGGAACTGAAGCTTTCTTT. This codes for CASSLNRGTEAFF.

In DNA form, the CDR3 reads TGTGCCAGCAGCCCATCCGCGGTTAGCAATCAGCCCCAGCATTTT. Residues: CASSPSAVSNQPQHF. The chain carries TRBV6-6 and TRBJ1-5, with D unresolved. From germline, CDR1 is MNHNY and CDR2 SVGAGI (reference sequence). V was clipped by 6 bases and J by 0 bases, with 12 bases between them. This CDR3 contains 15 residues.

This clone was seen a single time. This sequence joins TRBV2 and TRBJ2-7; D is uncertain. Germline CDR1 is SNHLY and CDR2 is FYNNEI. V lost 0 bases to trimming and J lost 3 bases, with 15 bases between them. The CDR3 runs to 16 residues. The CDR3 nucleotides read TGTGCCAGCAGTGAAGCGCCTACTAAACGGAACTACGAGCAGTACTTC. This translates into CASSEAPTKRNYEQYF.

This sequence joins TRBV12-5 and TRBJ1-1; D is possibly TRBD1 (6 bases). The germline V and J ends were trimmed by 3 bases and 3 bases, with 14 bases remaining between them. From germline, CDR1 is LGHNT and CDR2 FRNRAP. The CDR3 has 15 amino acids. CDR3 coding DNA: TGTGCTAGTGGTTTAGCTGGGGGCGCGGACACTGAAGCTTTCTTT. Its protein is CASGLAGGADTEAFF.

V usage is TRBV28 and J usage is TRBJ2-5; D call uncertain. CDR1 and CDR2 from the germline V gene are MDHEN and SYDVKM. There are 13 residues in the CDR3. V was clipped by 5 bases and J by 1 base, with 8 bases between them. The chain's CDR3 is CASSPGGQETQYF. The CDR3 DNA sequence: TGTGCCAGCAGTCCGGGTGGCCAAGAGACCCAGTACTTC.

Of note for this clone: In the same sample, other DNA sequences code for this CDR3. This chain uses TRBV27 with TRBJ1-5; D is ambiguous. CDR1 and CDR2 from the germline V gene are MNHEY and SMNVEV (reference sequence). The CDR3 totals 13 residues. Between the trimmed V and J ends, which lost 5 bases and 4 bases, there was a span of 9 bases. CDR3 DNA sequence: TGTGCCAGCAGTCTAGCGGGGAATCAGCCCCAGCATTTT. Translated, it gives CASSLAGNQPQHF.

The rearrangement joins TRBV5-1 to TRBJ1-2; D uncertain. Germline V lookup: CDR1 SGHRS, CDR2 YFSETQ. The V end was cut by 0 bases, the J end by 7 bases, with 13 bases between. The length of the CDR3 is 14 residues. CDR3 bases: TGCGCCAGCAGCTTGGAATTCGAGGGATCTGGCTACACCTTC. Protein product: CASSLEFEGSGYTF.

The V call is TRBV10-3, the J call TRBJ2-5; 7 positions match TRBD2. The J segment lost 5 bases and the V segment lost 3 bases, leaving 3 bases of the junction unmatched. The CDR3 covers 13 residues. Per germline, CDR1 ENHRY and CDR2 SYGVKD. CDR3 nucleotide sequence: TGTGCCATCAGTGATTCACTAGCGGAGACCCAGTACTTC. This codes for CAISDSLAETQYF.

This clone was recorded only once. The chain recombines TRBV6-1 with TRBJ2-3; 8 bases agree with TRBD2. Germline CDR1 reads MNHNS; CDR2 reads SASEGT. Unmatched junction bases numbered 4, after V lost 2 bases and J lost 0 bases. The CDR3 has 16 amino acids. The CDR3 coding sequence is TGTGCCAGCAGTGAATATGGACTAGCCAGCACAGATACGCAGTATTTT. Residues: CASSEYGLASTDTQYF.

V is TRBV27 and J is TRBJ1-1, with unresolved D. Germline CDR1 reads MNHEY; CDR2 reads SMNVEV (reference sequence). Trimming removed 8 bases at V and 11 bases at J, with 21 bases between. The CDR3 extends over 13 amino acids. The CDR3 coding sequence is TGTGCCAGCGCGCCTATCGGCGGATCGGAGGCTTTCTTT. It is translated as CASAPIGGSEAFF.

This clone was seen a few times. The V gene is TRBV25-1, the J gene TRBJ1-1; D remains ambiguous. Deletions cut 3 bases from V and 5 bases from J, with 10 bases between. This CDR3 contains 13 residues. Germline CDR1 and CDR2: MGHDK and SYGVNS. The CDR3 DNA follows: TGTGCCAGCAGTGAGGGCAGAGGGACTGAAGCTTTCTTT. Protein: CASSEGRGTEAFF. Using reference TRBV25-1 and TRBJ1-1 for the parts outside the CDR3, the full variable domain is EADIYQTPRYLVIGTGKKITLECSQTMGHDKMYWYQQDPGMELHLIHYSYGVNSTEKGDLSSESTVSRIRTEHFPLTLESARPSHTSQYLCASSEGRGTEAFFGQGTRLTVV.

This clone turned up a few times. J is TRBJ2-7 and V is TRBV5-1, with TRBD2 as a possible D gene (6 bases). V gave up 4 bases and J gave up 3 bases, with 20 bases separating them. Germline CDR1 reads SGHRS; CDR2 reads YFSETQ. There are 16 residues in the CDR3. For the CDR3, the DNA is TGCGCCAGCAGCCTCACAGCGGGTGCACTGAACTACGAGCAGTACTTC. Its protein is CASSLTAGALNYEQYF. The full variable domain, in which reference TRBV5-1 and TRBJ2-7 provide the parts outside the CDR3, is KAGVTQTPRYLIKTRGQQVTLSCSPISGHRSVSWYQQTPGQGLQFLFEYFSETQRNKGNFPGRFSGRQFSNSRSEMNVSTLELGDSALYLCASSLTAGALNYEQYFGPGTRLTVT.

The V and J genes are TRBV5-6 and TRBJ2-7; maybe TRBD1 (5 bases). The CDR3 spans 13 residues. V was pared by 0 bases and J by 7 bases, with 11 bases between. Germline assignment: CDR1 SGHDT and CDR2 YYEEEE. For the CDR3, the DNA is TGTGCCAGCAGCTTGGCGGCAGGGCGGGAGCAGTACTTC. Translated: CASSLAAGREQYF.

The gene calls are TRBV2 and TRBJ1-1; D gene ambiguous. Germline CDR1 and CDR2: SNHLY and FYNNEI. The CDR3 is 12 residues long. Between the trimmed V and J ends, which lost 4 bases and 10 bases, there was a span of 13 bases. This CDR3 is CASSANTRGAFF. The CDR3 region has the DNA TGTGCCAGCAGTGCTAATACAAGAGGAGCTTTCTTT.

The V call is TRBV5-6, the J call TRBJ2-7; D is ambiguous. The CDR3 covers 13 residues. CDR1 SGHDT and CDR2 YYEEEE come from the germline V gene. Trimming took 0 bases from V and 3 from J, leaving 7 bases between them. The DNA for the CDR3 is TGTGCCAGCAGCTTGGGGCGGAACTACGAGCAGTACTTC. It yields the protein CASSLGRNYEQYF.

V and J are TRBV27 and TRBJ2-1; the match to TRBD2 covers 16 bases. Trimming at V came to 8 bases and at J to 3 bases, leaving 13 bases not matched to a gene. In germline, CDR1 is MNHEY, CDR2 SMNVEV (reference sequence). CDR3 length equals 19 residues. The CDR3 DNA sequence: TGTGCCAGCTCTAAAAGGGGACTAGCGGGAGGGCCGGGCTACAATGAGCAGTTCTTC. Encoded protein: CASSKRGLAGGPGYNEQFF.

The chain couples TRBV5-6 to TRBJ1-1; 7 positions agree with TRBD1. The CDR3 length is 16 residues. In germline, CDR1 is SGHDT, CDR2 YYEEEE. After removal of 4 bases from V and 0 bases from J, the junction contained 9 bases not matched to a gene. CDR3 sequence: CASSQPRGLLNTEAFF. CDR3 DNA: TGTGCCAGCAGCCAACCGAGGGGGCTCCTGAACACTGAAGCTTTCTTT.

This rearrangement joins TRBV2 to TRBJ1-2, with 8 bases that match TRBD1. This CDR3 region has 12 residues. The junction had 0 bases not matched to a gene; V was cut back by 6 bases and J by 3 bases. The germline gives CDR1 SNHLY, CDR2 FYNNEI. The CDR3 region is CASRDRDYGYTF. DNA for the CDR3: TGTGCCAGCAGGGACAGGGACTATGGCTACACCTTC.